This T cell receptor beta chain was identified in a study of control samples from healthy donors and cancer patients. Produced via immunoSEQ multiplex PCR; TCRdb's table is partial and in-frame only. The profile shows roughly 120,000 clones, 85% to 90% of them singletons. This TCR was recovered from a woman between 50 and 59 years old with colorectal cancer. Sequencing was done on a sample of PBMCs.

CDR3 DNA: TGTGCCACCAGCAGAGATCCCAGGACAGGGGGCCTCAATCAGCCCCAGCATTTT. Translation: CATSRDPRTGGLNQPQHF. The chain uses TRBV15 and TRBJ1-5, with 11 nucleotides matching TRBD1. V dropped 0 bases and J dropped 3; count of bases not matched to a gene: 7. Germline V CDR1 and CDR2: LNHNV, YYDKDF (reference sequence). CDR3 length equals 18 residues.